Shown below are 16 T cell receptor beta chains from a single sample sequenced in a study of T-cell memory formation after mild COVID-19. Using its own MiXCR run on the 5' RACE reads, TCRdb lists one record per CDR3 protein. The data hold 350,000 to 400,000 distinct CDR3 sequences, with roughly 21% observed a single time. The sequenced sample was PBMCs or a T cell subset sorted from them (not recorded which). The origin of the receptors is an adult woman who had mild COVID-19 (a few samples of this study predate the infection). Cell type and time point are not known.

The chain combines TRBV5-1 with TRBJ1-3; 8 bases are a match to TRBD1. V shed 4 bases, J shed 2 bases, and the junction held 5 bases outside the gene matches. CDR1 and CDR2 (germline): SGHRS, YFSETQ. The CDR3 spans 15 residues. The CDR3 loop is CASSPKTGAGNTIYF. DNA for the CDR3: TGCGCCAGCAGCCCGAAGACAGGGGCTGGAAACACCATATATTTT. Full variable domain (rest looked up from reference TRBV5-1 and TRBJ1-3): KAGVTQTPRYLIKTRGQQVTLSCSPISGHRSVSWYQQTPGQGLQFLFEYFSETQRNKGNFPGRFSGRQFSNSRSEMNVSTLELGDSALYLCASSPKTGAGNTIYFGEGSWLTVV.

CDR3 sequence reads: CAISSTIETQYF. The CDR3 DNA is TGTGCCATCAGCTCAACAATAGAGACCCAGTACTTC. V is TRBV10-3 and J is TRBJ2-5; D not resolved. CDR1 is ENHRY and CDR2 is SYGVKD in the germline V gene. Trimming left V 6 bases short and J 4 bases short, with 9 bases between. The length of the CDR3 is 12 residues.

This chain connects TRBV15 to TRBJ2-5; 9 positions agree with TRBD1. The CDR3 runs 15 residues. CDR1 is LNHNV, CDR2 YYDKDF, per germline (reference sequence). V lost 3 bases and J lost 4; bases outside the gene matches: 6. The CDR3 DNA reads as TGTGCCACCAGCAGCGAACAGGGGGCAGGAGAGACCCAGTACTTC. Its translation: CATSSEQGAGETQYF. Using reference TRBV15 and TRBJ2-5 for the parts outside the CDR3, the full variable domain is DAMVIQNPRYQVTQFGKPVTLSCSQTLNHNVMYWYQQKSSQAPKLLFHYYDKDFNNEADTPDNFQSRRPNTSFCFLDIRSPGLGDTAMYLCATSSEQGAGETQYFGPGTRLLVL.

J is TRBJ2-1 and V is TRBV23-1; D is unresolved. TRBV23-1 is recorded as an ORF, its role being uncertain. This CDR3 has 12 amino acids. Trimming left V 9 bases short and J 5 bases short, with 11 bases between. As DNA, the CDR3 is TGCGCCAGTGGTCGGCAGCACAATGAGCAGTTCTTC. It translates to CASGRQHNEQFF.

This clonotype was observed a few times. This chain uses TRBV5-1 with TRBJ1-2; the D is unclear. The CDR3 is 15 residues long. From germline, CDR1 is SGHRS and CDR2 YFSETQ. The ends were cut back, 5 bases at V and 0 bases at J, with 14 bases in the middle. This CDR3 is CASSWLIGPNYGYTF. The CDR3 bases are TGCGCCAGCAGTTGGCTAATCGGGCCTAACTATGGCTACACCTTC. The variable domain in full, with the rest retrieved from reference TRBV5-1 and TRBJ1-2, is KAGVTQTPRYLIKTRGQQVTLSCSPISGHRSVSWYQQTPGQGLQFLFEYFSETQRNKGNFPGRFSGRQFSNSRSEMNVSTLELGDSALYLCASSWLIGPNYGYTFGSGTRLTVV.

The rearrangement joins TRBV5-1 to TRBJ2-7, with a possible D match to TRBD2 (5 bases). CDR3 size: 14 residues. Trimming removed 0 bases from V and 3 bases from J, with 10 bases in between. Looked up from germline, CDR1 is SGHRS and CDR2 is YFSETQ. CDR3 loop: CASSLGLGDYEQYF. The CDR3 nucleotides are TGCGCCAGCAGCTTGGGCCTGGGAGACTACGAGCAGTACTTC.

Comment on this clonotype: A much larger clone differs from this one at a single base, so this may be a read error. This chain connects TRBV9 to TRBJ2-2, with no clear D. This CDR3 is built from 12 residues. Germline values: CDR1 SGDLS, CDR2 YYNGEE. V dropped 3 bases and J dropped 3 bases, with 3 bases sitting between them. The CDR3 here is CASSEDTGELFF. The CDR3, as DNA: TGTGCCAGCAGCGAAGACACCGGGGAGCTGTTTTTT.

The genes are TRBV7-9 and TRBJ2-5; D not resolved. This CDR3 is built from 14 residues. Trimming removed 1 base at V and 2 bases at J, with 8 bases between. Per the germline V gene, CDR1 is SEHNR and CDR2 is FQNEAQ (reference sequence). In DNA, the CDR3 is TGTGCCAGCAGCTTAGAGACGGATCAAGAGACCCAGTACTTC. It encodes CASSLETDQETQYF.

The CDR3 DNA reads TGTGCCAGCAGCCTTACCGAACGCCCAGGGAAGAACACTGAAGCTTTCTTT. Translating gives CASSLTERPGKNTEAFF. The V gene is TRBV9, the J gene TRBJ1-1, with TRBD1 as a possible D gene (5 bases). This CDR3 is built from 17 residues. Germline V gene data show CDR1 as SGDLS and CDR2 as YYNGEE. V lost 4 bases to trimming and J lost 1 base, with 20 bases between them.

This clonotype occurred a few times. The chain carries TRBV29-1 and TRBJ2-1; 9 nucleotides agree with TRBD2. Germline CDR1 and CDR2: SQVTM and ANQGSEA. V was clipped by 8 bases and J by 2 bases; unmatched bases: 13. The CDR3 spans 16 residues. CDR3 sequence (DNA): TGCAGCCCCCGCGGAGTAGCGGGAGATACCTACAATGAGCAGTTCTTC. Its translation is CSPRGVAGDTYNEQFF.

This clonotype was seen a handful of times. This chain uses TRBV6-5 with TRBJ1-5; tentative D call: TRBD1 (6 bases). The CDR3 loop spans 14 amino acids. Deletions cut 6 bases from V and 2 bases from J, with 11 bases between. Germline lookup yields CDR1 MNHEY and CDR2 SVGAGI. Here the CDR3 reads CASRPTGRNQPQHF. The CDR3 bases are TGTGCCAGCAGGCCGACAGGACGCAATCAGCCCCAGCATTTT.

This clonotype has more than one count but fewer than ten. The DNA for the CDR3 is TGTGCCAGCAGTTTACGGCTAGCGGGAGCCTACGAGCAGTACTTC. Amino acids: CASSLRLAGAYEQYF. The genes are TRBV12-3 or TRBV12-4 and TRBJ2-7, with TRBD2 matching over 10 bases. The CDR3 runs to 15 residues. J lost 2 bases, V lost 2 bases, and 3 bases had no gene match.

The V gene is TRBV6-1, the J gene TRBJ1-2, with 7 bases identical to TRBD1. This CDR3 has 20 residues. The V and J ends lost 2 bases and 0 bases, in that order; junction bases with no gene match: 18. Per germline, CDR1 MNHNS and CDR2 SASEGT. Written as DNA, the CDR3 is TGTGCCAGCAGTGAACCGAGTCCTGGACAGGTCTATAGATCTAACTATGGCTACACCTTC. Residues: CASSEPSPGQVYRSNYGYTF.

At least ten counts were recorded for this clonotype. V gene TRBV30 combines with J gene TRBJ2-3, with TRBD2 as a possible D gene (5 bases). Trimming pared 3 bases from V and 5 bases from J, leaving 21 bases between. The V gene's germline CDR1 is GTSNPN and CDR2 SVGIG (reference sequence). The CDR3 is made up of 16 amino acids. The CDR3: CAWRKAPGYAVDTQYF. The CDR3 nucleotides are TGTGCCTGGAGAAAAGCCCCGGGATACGCTGTAGATACGCAGTATTTT.

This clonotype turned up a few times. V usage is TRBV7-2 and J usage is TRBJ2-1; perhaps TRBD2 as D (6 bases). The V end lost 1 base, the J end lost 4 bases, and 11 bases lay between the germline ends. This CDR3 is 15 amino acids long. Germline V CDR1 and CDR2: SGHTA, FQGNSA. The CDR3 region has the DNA TGTGCCAGCAGCTTAGGGGCTAGCGCTTACAATGAGCAGTTCTTC. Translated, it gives CASSLGASAYNEQFF.

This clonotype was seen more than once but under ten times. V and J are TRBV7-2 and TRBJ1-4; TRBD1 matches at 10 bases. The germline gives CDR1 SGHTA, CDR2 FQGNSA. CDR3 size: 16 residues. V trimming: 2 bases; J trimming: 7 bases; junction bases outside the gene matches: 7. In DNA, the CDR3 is TGTGCCAGCAGCTTAAGGGGACAGGGGCGCGCTGAAAAACTGTTTTTT. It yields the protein CASSLRGQGRAEKLFF. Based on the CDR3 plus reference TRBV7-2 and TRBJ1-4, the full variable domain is GAGVSQSPSNKVTEKGKDVELRCDPISGHTALYWYRQSLGQGLEFLIYFQGNSAPDKSGLPSDRFSAERTGGSVSTLTIQRTQQEDSAVYLCASSLRGQGRAEKLFFGSGTQLSVL.